This entry describes one TCR beta chain. Its antigen is not known. Sequencing used immunoSEQ multiplex PCR; TCRdb keeps in-frame clones, though not all of them. The repertoire holds hundreds of clones, with around nine tenths as singletons. The record originates from a study of T cell repertoires in ileal Crohn's disease. The study, taken as a whole, reports: High-frequency clones were more common in sorted CD8 than CD4 cells.

Germline CDR1 reads LGHNA; CDR2 reads YSLEER. Trimming pared 1 base from V and 0 bases from J, leaving 12 bases between. The CDR3 has 16 residues. The J gene is TRBJ1-2, the V gene TRBV4-3; D is ambiguous. The sequenced sample was ileal tissue. The TCR was taken from an adult with Crohn's disease. Written as DNA, the CDR3 is TGCGCCAGCAGCCAAGTTCGAGGGTGGGCTAACTATGGCTACACCTTC. Translating gives CASSQVRGWANYGYTF.